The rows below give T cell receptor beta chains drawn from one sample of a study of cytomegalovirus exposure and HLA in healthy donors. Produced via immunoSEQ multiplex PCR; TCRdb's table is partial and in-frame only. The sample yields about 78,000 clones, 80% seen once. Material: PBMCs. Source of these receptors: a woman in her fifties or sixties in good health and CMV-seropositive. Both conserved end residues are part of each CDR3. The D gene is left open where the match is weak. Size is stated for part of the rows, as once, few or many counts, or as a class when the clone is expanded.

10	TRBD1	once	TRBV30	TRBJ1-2	TGTGCCTGTCGGACAGGGAGCTACACCTTC	CACRTGSYTF
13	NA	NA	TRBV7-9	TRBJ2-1	TGTGCCAGCAGCTTAAGACAGTTTATTGAGCAGTTCTTC	CASSLRQFIEQFF
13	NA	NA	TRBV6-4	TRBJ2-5	TGTGCCAGCAGTGAACAGGGTGGGGAGACCCAGTACTTC	CASSEQGGETQYF
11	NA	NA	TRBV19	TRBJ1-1	TGTGCCAGTTGGAGGAACACTGAAGCTTTCTTT	CASWRNTEAFF
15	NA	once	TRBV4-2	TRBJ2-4	TGTGCCAGCACCATGGGCAGCTTAGCCAAAAACATTCAGTACTTC	CASTMGSLAKNIQYF
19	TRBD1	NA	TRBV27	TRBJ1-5	TGTGCCAGCAGTAAAGGACAGGGGGTTCTTGGAGTTAACAATCAGCCCCAGCATTTT	CASSKGQGVLGVNNQPQHF
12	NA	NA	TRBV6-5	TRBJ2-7	TGTGCCAGCAGTCCCCAGGGCATCGAGCAGTACTTC	CASSPQGIEQYF
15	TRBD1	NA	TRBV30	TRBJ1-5	TGTGCCTGGAGTCCTCAGGGGGCAGGCAATCAGCCCCAGCATTTT	CAWSPQGAGNQPQHF
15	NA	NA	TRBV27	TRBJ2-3	TGTGCCAGCAGTTTAAAAGCAGGGTTCACAGATACGCAGTATTTT	CASSLKAGFTDTQYF
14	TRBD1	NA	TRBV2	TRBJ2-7	TGTGCCAGCAGTGACCAGGGGGATGCCTACGAGCAGTACTTC	CASSDQGDAYEQYF
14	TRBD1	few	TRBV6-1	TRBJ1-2	TGTGCCACCGGAGGACAGGACGCTAACTATGGCTACACCTTC	CATGGQDANYGYTF
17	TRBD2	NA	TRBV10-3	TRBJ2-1	TGTGCCATCAGTTCCTTTGGCCCCTCGCGGGGGGGGAATGAGCAGTTCTTC	CAISSFGPSRGGNEQFF
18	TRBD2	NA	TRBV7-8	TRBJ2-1	TGTGCCAGCAGCTTAACACCATCTGGGACTAGCCTTTACAATGAGCAGTTCTTC	CASSLTPSGTSLYNEQFF
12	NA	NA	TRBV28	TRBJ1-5	TGTGCCAGCAGCCTCGAGATTCAGCCCCAGCATTTT	CASSLEIQPQHF
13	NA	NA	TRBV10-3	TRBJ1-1	TGTGCCATCAGACGGACAGAGAACACTGAAGCTTTCTTT	CAIRRTENTEAFF
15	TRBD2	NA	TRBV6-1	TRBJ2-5	TGTGCCAGCAGTGATGCAACTAGCGGCCAAGAGACCCAGTACTTC	CASSDATSGQETQYF
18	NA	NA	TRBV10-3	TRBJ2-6	TGTGCCATCAGTGAGAGTTTTGGTGGCAGCTCTGGGGCCAACGTCCTGACTTTC	CAISESFGGSSGANVLTF
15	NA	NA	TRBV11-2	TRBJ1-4	TGTGCCAGCAGCCCAGGGACAAGCGTTTTGGAAAAACTGTTTTTT	CASSPGTSVLEKLFF
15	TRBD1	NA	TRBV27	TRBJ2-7	TGTGCCAGCAGTTTGGCAGGGGGCGGGTTCTACGAGCAGTACTTC	CASSLAGGGFYEQYF
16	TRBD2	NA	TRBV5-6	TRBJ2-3	TGTGCCAGCAGCTTGGTAGCGGGAGGGCCCTCAGATACGCAGTATTTT	CASSLVAGGPSDTQYF
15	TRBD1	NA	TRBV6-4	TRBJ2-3	TGTGCCAGCAGTACTACAGGGGACCCCACAGATACGCAGTATTTT	CASSTTGDPTDTQYF
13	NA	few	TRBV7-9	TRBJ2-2	TGTGCCACTAACCCTCAGGGGTTAGGGGAGCTGTTTTTT	CATNPQGLGELFF